These 28 T cell receptor beta chains were sequenced from one sample in a study of control samples from healthy donors and cancer patients. Clones were read by immunoSEQ multiplex PCR, and TCRdb kept only the in-frame ones, dropping some. The table lists some 140,000 clones, around 94% of them singletons. Sequenced material: PBMCs. These receptor sequences come from a man in his 60s with colorectal cancer.

This chain links TRBV10-3 with TRBJ2-2; D could derive from TRBD1 or TRBD2 (5 bases each). Germline V gene lookup returns CDR1 ENHRY and CDR2 SYGVKD. The ends were cut back, 6 bases at V and 4 bases at J, with 6 bases in the middle. The CDR3 length is 12 residues. CDR3 sequence (DNA): TGTGCCATCAGCGGGGCCACCGGGGAGCTGTTTTTT. Translating gives CAISGATGELFF.

In nucleotides, the CDR3 is TGTGCCAGCACCCTGGGACAAGCCCGTGCTGTGCAGTACTTC. Protein sequence: CASTLGQARAVQYF. The chain couples TRBV5-6 to TRBJ2-7; D is perhaps TRBD1 (6 bases). The CDR3 contains 14 residues. Germline V gene lookup returns CDR1 SGHDT and CDR2 YYEEEE. Between the trimmed V and J ends, which lost 6 bases and 9 bases, there was a span of 22 bases.

The chain is built from TRBV6-5 and TRBJ2-7; D call uncertain. Germline CDR1 reads MNHEY; CDR2 reads SVGAGI. The V end was cut by 4 bases, the J end by 2 bases, with 9 bases between. The CDR3 has 13 residues. The CDR3 DNA is TGTGCCAGCAGTTTCGACGCCACCTACGAGCAGTACTTC. Protein sequence: CASSFDATYEQYF.

The rearrangement uses TRBV20-1 and TRBJ2-3; 8 bases line up with TRBD1. The junction had 8 bases not matched to a gene; V was cut back by 5 bases and J by 4 bases. CDR3 length equals 14 residues. Germline V gives CDR1 DFQATT, CDR2 SNEGSKA (reference sequence). The CDR3 DNA sequence: TGCAGTGCTCGTGGACAGGGCAAACCAGATACGCAGTATTTT. Protein sequence: CSARGQGKPDTQYF.

The CDR3 spells CASSQEQETQYF. For the CDR3, the DNA is TGTGCCAGCAGCCAAGAGCAAGAGACCCAGTACTTC. The chain employs TRBV3-1 (or the pseudogene TRBV3-2) and TRBJ2-5; D remains ambiguous. The CDR3 loop spans 12 amino acids. CDR1 and CDR2 from the germline V gene are LGHDT and YNNKEL (reference sequence). V lost 0 bases to trimming and J lost 2 bases, with 1 base between them.

This clone appeared once. V usage is TRBV5-4 and J usage is TRBJ2-1, with TRBD2 matching 8 bases. The ends lost 4 bases at V and 9 bases at J; junction bases unmatched: 15. This CDR3 has 16 residues. The germline CDR1 and CDR2 sequences are SGHNT and YYREEE (reference sequence). The DNA of the CDR3 is TGTGCCAGCAGCCTTGTCAAGTCGGGGGGGCGGAGTGAGCAGTTCTTC. Residues: CASSLVKSGGRSEQFF.

In this sample, this clone turned up once. V gene TRBV12-3 or TRBV12-4 combines with J gene TRBJ1-3, with D uncertain. This CDR3 is 13 amino acids long. The ends were cut back, 8 bases at V and 6 bases at J, with 14 bases in the middle. The CDR3 is CASRSNSPNTIYF. The CDR3 coding sequence is TGTGCCAGCCGCTCGAACTCCCCAAACACCATATATTTT.

The rearrangement joins TRBV6-6 to TRBJ2-1; D is ambiguous. CDR1 is MNHNY and CDR2 is SVGAGI in the germline V gene (reference sequence). The CDR3 covers 13 residues. Trimming took 3 bases from V and 4 from J, leaving 7 bases between them. CDR3 in amino acids: CASSYNSYNEQFF. The DNA for the CDR3 is TGTGCCAGCAGTTATAACTCTTACAATGAGCAGTTCTTC.

The V and J genes are TRBV12-3 or TRBV12-4 and TRBJ1-2; D is undetermined. Trimming stripped 3 bases from V and 7 bases from J, with 12 bases between. CDR3 length: 13 amino acids. In DNA, the CDR3 is TGTGCCAGCAGTTTTTCGGGGAATAGTGGCTACACCTTC. Translated, it gives CASSFSGNSGYTF.

The chain uses TRBV6-6 and TRBJ1-5, with a possible D match to TRBD1 (5 bases). V was clipped by 6 bases and J by 2 bases, with 17 bases between them. The CDR3 loop spans 16 amino acids. Germline CDR1 and CDR2: MNHNY and SVGAGI (reference sequence). The CDR3 nucleotides are TGTGCCAGCAGGGCGGATCGACAGTTAGGCAATCAGCCCCAGCATTTT. As protein: CASRADRQLGNQPQHF.

The gene calls are TRBV24-1 and TRBJ2-1, with 9 bases lining up with TRBD1. This CDR3 spans 13 amino acids. V lost 9 bases and J lost 6; bases outside the gene matches: 5. Germline V gives CDR1 KGHDR, CDR2 SFDVKD. The CDR3 protein is CATQQGAVNEQFF. The DNA for the CDR3 is TGTGCCACCCAACAGGGGGCTGTCAATGAGCAGTTCTTC.

The chain links TRBV30 to TRBJ2-5; D ambiguous. Trimming cost V 1 base and J 2 bases, with 5 bases left between them. The CDR3 extends over 12 amino acids. Looked up from germline, CDR1 is GTSNPN and CDR2 is SVGIG (reference sequence). The CDR3 protein is CAWSDVQETQYF. CDR3 in DNA: TGTGCCTGGAGTGACGTTCAAGAGACCCAGTACTTC.

J is TRBJ1-5 and V is TRBV27; D possibly corresponds to TRBD1 (6 bases). Deletions cut 1 base from V and 7 bases from J, with 11 bases between. The CDR3 runs 14 residues. Germline V CDR1 and CDR2: MNHEY, SMNVEV (reference sequence). The CDR3 DNA follows: TGTGCCAGCAGTTTATGGGGGGGCTGGCAGCCCCAGCATTTT. Amino acids: CASSLWGGWQPQHF.

V usage is TRBV25-1 and J usage is TRBJ2-3; weak D call: TRBD2 (6 bases). This CDR3 has 13 residues. CDR1 is MGHDK and CDR2 is SYGVNS in the germline V gene. The ends were cut back, 2 bases at V and 3 bases at J, with 6 bases in the middle. CDR3 residues: CASSEAGTDTQYF. CDR3 DNA sequence: TGTGCCAGCAGTGAAGCGGGGACAGATACGCAGTATTTT.

This chain joins TRBV29-1 and TRBJ2-7, with 8 bases matching TRBD1. Looked up from germline, CDR1 is SQVTM and CDR2 is ANQGSEA. The CDR3 is 13 amino acids. Trimming removed 2 bases from V and 1 base from J; junction bases left unmatched: 1. The CDR3 bases are TGCAGCGTTGAAACAGGGGGGTCCTACGAGCAGTACTTC. The encoded protein is CSVETGGSYEQYF.

V gene TRBV21-1 combines with J gene TRBJ1-2; the listed D gene, TRBD1, was not tested against the DNA. TRBV21-1 is labeled a pseudogene. The CDR3 has 14 amino acids. The CDR3 reads CAPDTDPPNYGYTF. CDR3 in DNA: TGTGCGCCCGATACAGACCCACCTAACTATGGCTACACCTTC.

A remark on this clone: Other DNA variants within this sample encode the same CDR3. V gene TRBV28 combines with J gene TRBJ1-2, with D maybe TRBD1 (5 bases). V gave up 4 bases and J gave up 4 bases, with 10 bases separating them. The CDR3 is made up of 13 amino acids. Germline CDR1 is MDHEN and CDR2 is SYDVKM. As DNA, the CDR3 is TGTGCCAGCAGTTCCGGGACGGCCTATGGCTACACCTTC. Its protein is CASSSGTAYGYTF.

Note on this clone: Other DNA sequences of this sample code for an identical CDR3. The chain carries TRBV5-1 and TRBJ2-5, with TRBD1 identical over 10 bases. The germline V gene encodes CDR1 SGHRS and CDR2 YFSETQ. The CDR3 spans 14 residues. J lost 2 bases, V lost 4 bases, and 2 bases had no gene match. In nucleotides, the CDR3 is TGCGCCAGCAGCCCGGGACAGGGGCAAGAGACCCAGTACTTC. It translates to CASSPGQGQETQYF.

This chain connects TRBV3-1 (or the pseudogene TRBV3-2) to TRBJ2-6; D unresolved. V lost 0 bases and J 0 bases, leaving 3 bases between the germline ends. The CDR3 length is 15 residues. Germline V gene data show CDR1 as LGHDT and CDR2 as YNNKEL (reference sequence). CDR3 nucleotide sequence: TGTGCCAGCAGCCAAGATCTCTCTGGGGCCAACGTCCTGACTTTC. Translation gives CASSQDLSGANVLTF.

This chain uses TRBV6-1 with TRBJ2-7, with D perhaps assigned TRBD1 or TRBD2 (5 bases each). Trimming cost V 2 bases and J 2 bases, with 13 bases left between them. The germline gives CDR1 MNHNS, CDR2 SASEGT. The CDR3 sequence is 15 residues long. The CDR3 DNA sequence: TGTGCCAGCAGTGAACCCGGGACGGCTACCTACGAGCAGTACTTC. Translated: CASSEPGTATYEQYF.

The rearrangement joins TRBV3-1 (or the pseudogene TRBV3-2) to TRBJ2-2, with TRBD1 as a possible D gene (5 bases). Deletions cut 1 base from V and 1 base from J, with 10 bases between. This CDR3 spans 16 amino acids. Germline-derived CDR1 and CDR2 are LGHDT and YNNKEL (reference sequence). The CDR3, as DNA: TGTGCCAGCAGCCAAGGAAGAGACAGGAACACCGGGGAGCTGTTTTTT. Translating it yields CASSQGRDRNTGELFF.

This rearrangement joins TRBV12-3 or TRBV12-4 to TRBJ1-5, with D tentatively TRBD1 (5 bases). Trimming removed 5 bases from V and 10 bases from J, with 15 bases in between. CDR3 length: 13 amino acids. CDR3 DNA: TGTGCCAGCAGTGGGGGGAGGAAACTACCCCAGCATTTT. Protein product: CASSGGRKLPQHF.

CDR3 region: CASTGTLASGELFF. The DNA for the CDR3 is TGTGCCAGCACCGGGACCCTAGCCTCCGGGGAGCTGTTTTTT. The chain couples TRBV9 to TRBJ2-2, with D perhaps matching TRBD1 or TRBD2 (5 bases each). CDR3 length: 14 amino acids. Germline CDR1 is SGDLS and CDR2 is YYNGEE. Trimming left V 6 bases short and J 6 bases short, with 15 bases between.

The V gene is TRBV18, the J gene TRBJ2-2; D unresolved. V lost 0 bases to trimming and J lost 3 bases, with 5 bases between them. Looked up from germline, CDR1 is KGHSH and CDR2 is LQKENI. The CDR3 has 14 residues. DNA for the CDR3: TGTGCCAGCTCACCACCGTCCTACACCGGGGAGCTGTTTTTT. Translation gives CASSPPSYTGELFF.

The chain couples TRBV5-1 to TRBJ2-3; D could derive from TRBD1 or TRBD2 (6 bases each). Per the germline V gene, CDR1 is SGHRS and CDR2 is YFSETQ. The CDR3 loop spans 16 amino acids. V lost 4 bases, J lost 2 bases, and 17 bases lay in between. CDR3 sequence reads: CASSPPGAPATDTQYF. The DNA for the CDR3 is TGCGCCAGCAGCCCCCCGGGGGCTCCGGCCACAGATACGCAGTATTTT.

J is TRBJ1-6 and V is TRBV3-1 (or the pseudogene TRBV3-2); no definite D call. The CDR3 spans 13 residues. Germline CDR1 LGHDT, CDR2 YNNKEL (reference sequence). V dropped 4 bases and J dropped 6 bases, with 7 bases sitting between them. The CDR3 coding sequence is TGTGCCAGCAGCCCCGGAGGTAATTCACCCCTCCACTTT. Amino acids: CASSPGGNSPLHF.

This chain connects TRBV7-9 to TRBJ2-2, with a weak D call TRBD1 (5 bases). V lost 7 bases, J lost 1 base, and 10 bases lay in between. The germline V gene has CDR1 SEHNR and CDR2 FQNEAQ (reference sequence). This CDR3 comprises 14 residues. The DNA for the CDR3 is TGTGCCAGCATATTGCAGGGGAACACCGGGGAGCTGTTTTTT. Translated: CASILQGNTGELFF.

V usage is TRBV5-1 and J usage is TRBJ1-1; 8 bases agree with TRBD1. V dropped 3 bases and J dropped 6; count of bases not matched to a gene: 4. The CDR3 runs 13 residues. CDR1 and CDR2 (germline): SGHRS, YFSETQ. CDR3 sequence (DNA): TGCGCCAGCAGCTCTTTACAGGGGGCTGAAGCTTTCTTT. Its protein is CASSSLQGAEAFF.